A selection of T cell receptor beta chains follows, all from one sample in a study of CXCR3-negative and CXCR3-positive naive CD8 T cells. Reanalyzing the 5' RACE reads, TCRdb keeps one entry per CDR3 protein, without DNA. Its listing shows 150,000 to 180,000 distinct CDR3 sequences. Material for sequencing was naive CXCR3+ CD8+ T cells from blood. The source of these receptors is a human donor in good health. Some clones in this sample may be carry-over from other donors' samples. Each CDR3 is given with its conserved first and last residue. The order of the fields is CDR3 protein, J gene, V gene.

CASSRWEDRGRTDTQYF TRBJ2-3 TRBV7-8
CASSLPGTSGGGEQFF TRBJ2-1 TRBV5-1
CASSFSTSGGEETQYF TRBJ2-5 TRBV27
CASSFDREGNTEAFF TRBJ1-1 TRBV6-5
CASSLLAGGTGELFF TRBJ2-2 TRBV27
CASSLSGQGYGYTF TRBJ1-2 TRBV7-6
CASSLAADNTGELFF TRBJ2-2 TRBV5-1
CASSLGAGTGPGANTEAFF TRBJ1-1 TRBV7-8
CASSDSSRGPTDTQYF TRBJ2-3 TRBV6-4
CASSPGGPGQGAGVQPQHF TRBJ1-5 TRBV11-2
CASSQEATSPVQTQYF TRBJ2-5 TRBV4-3
CASSQEGRTQETQYF TRBJ2-5 TRBV4-1
CASRQYPGGEYNEQFF TRBJ2-1 TRBV7-2
CSAREVGGGDNEQFF TRBJ2-1 TRBV20-1
CASSSGQGLLREQYF TRBJ2-7 TRBV28
CASSSWSRGGVQQYF TRBJ2-7 TRBV7-2
CASEDGAAGELFF TRBJ2-2 TRBV28